What follows are 11 T cell receptor beta chains derived from one specimen sequenced in a study of blood T cell repertoires in COVID-19. The data were produced by immunoSEQ multiplex PCR, yet TCRdb's version contains in-frame clones alone and is incomplete. Of tens of thousands of clones detected, 70% to 90% appear once; the ten largest clones hold 1%. Sequencing was carried out using peripheral blood. These receptors were obtained from a man between 65 and 79 years old with acute or convalescent COVID-19.

The rearrangement uses TRBV6-5 and TRBJ2-2; no definite D call. Germline loops: CDR1 MNHEY, CDR2 SVGAGI. The CDR3 is made up of 11 amino acids. The V end was cut by 6 bases, the J end by 6 bases, with 5 bases between. CDR3 protein: CASRESGELFF. Here the CDR3 DNA reads TGTGCCAGCAGAGAGTCCGGGGAGCTGTTTTTT.

The chain links TRBV2 to TRBJ2-7; D might be TRBD2 (5 bases). From germline, CDR1 is SNHLY and CDR2 FYNNEI. The CDR3 covers 14 residues. V shed 2 bases and J shed 2 bases, with 10 bases lying between them. The CDR3 DNA is TGTGCCAGCAGTGAAAGGGAGAAAGCCTACGAGCAGTACTTC. Amino acid sequence: CASSEREKAYEQYF.

The chain recombines TRBV12-3 or TRBV12-4 with TRBJ1-2; 10 nucleotides agree with TRBD1. With V trimmed by 3 bases and J by 10 bases, 5 bases remained unmatched. The CDR3 length is 13 residues. In DNA form, the CDR3 reads TGTGCCAGCAGTTTTGTGGGACAGGGGACCTACACCTTC. This encodes CASSFVGQGTYTF.

The chain's CDR3 is CASSFVPGRGSYEQYF. In DNA, the CDR3 is TGTGCCAGCAGTTTTGTTCCGGGCAGGGGCTCCTACGAGCAGTACTTC. This chain uses TRBV28 with TRBJ2-7, with D maybe TRBD1 (6 bases). Trimming shortened V by 3 bases and J by 0 bases, and 15 bases separated the two germline ends. Germline lookup yields CDR1 MDHEN and CDR2 SYDVKM. The CDR3 extends over 16 amino acids.

This rearrangement joins TRBV5-8 to TRBJ1-6; D is unclear. V shed 0 bases and J shed 4 bases, with 8 bases lying between them. CDR1 is SGHTS and CDR2 is YDEGEE in the germline V gene. The CDR3 has 15 residues. CDR3 DNA sequence: TGTGCCAGCAGCTTGGACGGTAGATATAATTCACCCCTCCACTTT. Translating gives CASSLDGRYNSPLHF.

The chain has TRBV7-9 and TRBJ1-1, with a possible D match to TRBD1 (5 bases). This CDR3 has 17 amino acids. V shed 0 bases and J shed 0 bases, with 14 bases lying between them. The germline CDR1 and CDR2 sequences are SEHNR and FQNEAQ (reference sequence). In DNA form, the CDR3 reads TGTGCCAGCAGCTTAGCGAGGTTGACAGCCTTGAACACTGAAGCTTTCTTT. Protein product: CASSLARLTALNTEAFF.

The rearrangement uses TRBV6-1 and TRBJ2-4, with 10 bases lining up with TRBD2. The CDR3 length is 17 residues. V was pared by 0 bases and J by 1 base, with 3 bases of the junction left unmatched. Germline V gene data show CDR1 as MNHNS and CDR2 as SASEGT. The CDR3 nucleotides are TGTGCCAGCAGTGAAGCGCTACTAGCGGGGGCCAAAAACATTCAGTACTTC. Protein: CASSEALLAGAKNIQYF.

This clone was seen a single time. The CDR3 DNA follows: TGTGCCAGCTCACCACGGGACAGGGTTAATTCACCCCTCCACTTT. Translated: CASSPRDRVNSPLHF. The J gene is TRBJ1-6, the V gene TRBV18; TRBD1 agrees at 9 bases. V lost 1 base to trimming and J lost 6 bases; unmatched junction nucleotides: 1. The germline V gene has CDR1 KGHSH and CDR2 LQKENI. The CDR3 contains 15 residues.

The genes are TRBV9 and TRBJ2-5; 8 nucleotides match TRBD2. V was pared by 0 bases and J by 5 bases, with 6 bases of the junction left unmatched. The CDR3 length is 15 residues. The germline V gene has CDR1 SGDLS and CDR2 YYNGEE. CDR3 coding DNA: TGTGCCAGCAGCGTAGCGGGGGGGGCCGGGGAGACCCAGTACTTC. Encoded protein: CASSVAGGAGETQYF.

V usage is TRBV25-1 and J usage is TRBJ1-1; 7 nucleotides line up with TRBD1. Germline lookup yields CDR1 MGHDK and CDR2 SYGVNS. The CDR3 covers 15 residues. V lost 8 bases and J lost 4; bases outside the gene matches: 13. CDR3 loop: CASWGAYRGGTEAFF. The CDR3 DNA reads as TGTGCCAGCTGGGGGGCCTACAGGGGTGGCACTGAAGCTTTCTTT.

The count of this clone is one. The genes are TRBV5-4 and TRBJ2-5; TRBD2 aligns across 7 bases. CDR1 is SGHNT, CDR2 YYREEE, per germline (reference sequence). This CDR3 contains 14 residues. V shed 4 bases and J 2 bases; nucleotides not matched to a gene: 5. The CDR3, as DNA: TGTGCCAGCAGCGGGGGGACTACTCAAGAGACCCAGTACTTC. Its protein product is CASSGGTTQETQYF.